This T cell receptor beta chain was identified during a study of a mutant IDH1 vaccine in newly diagnosed glioma. Study-wide background: Vaccination began 4-6 weeks post radiotherapy alone, or with temozolomide cycles. Previous care, which was radiotherapy, temozolomide, or both, most often involved both.

As for time point: week 35, safety follow-up. Vaccination used 300 ug of mutant IDH1 20-mer peptide per dose, with topical imiquimod. Patients underwent eight vaccinations, which took place in weeks 1, 3, 5, 7, 11, 15, 19 and 23. Sequencing was performed with immunoSEQ multiplex PCR; in TCRdb, only in-frame clones are kept and a portion is missing. Among tens of thousands of clones, roughly 81% were seen once, and the ten largest hold 5% to 7%. Concerning this clone: The antigen remains unidentified.

The study's findings and limits: Among patients, roughly 94% showed immune responses induced by the vaccine.

The CDR3 is 12 residues long. Germline CDR1 and CDR2: MNHNY and SVGAGI (reference sequence). V lost 3 bases, J lost 4 bases, and 4 bases lay in between. The J gene is TRBJ2-1, the V gene TRBV6-6, with no clear D. The sequences come from PBMCs, collected from a glioma patient whose treatment included an IDH1 peptide vaccine. The TCR was taken from a man between 35 and 55 years old with glioma. CDR3 nucleotide sequence: TGTGCCAGCAGTTATTTTTACAATGAGCAGTTCTTC. The encoded protein is CASSYFYNEQFF.